The rows below give T cell receptor beta chains drawn from one sample of a study of blood T cell repertoires in COVID-19. Generated by immunoSEQ multiplex PCR, the TCRdb table keeps only in-frame clones and is missing some. Of roughly 350,000 clones in the sample, more than 70% are singletons; the top ten hold about 7%. The material sequenced was peripheral blood. The receptor source for this set is a woman aged 70-85 years with COVID-19, enrolled during active disease. CDR3s include the opening cysteine and the closing phenylalanine or tryptophan. The D gene is left open where the match is weak. Size is omitted from some rows. Given values are once, few, many or a class for expanded clones.

>TRBV5-4|few|-|TRBJ1-6
CASSFEYNSPLHF
TGTGCCAGCAGCTTCGAGTATAATTCACCCCTCCACTTT
>TRBV11-2|-|-|TRBJ2-3
CASSSEPGLPVDTQYF
TGTGCCAGCAGCTCCGAACCAGGGCTCCCCGTAGATACGCAGTATTTT
>TRBV5-8|-|-|TRBJ1-2
CASTPGGGLGYGYTF
TGTGCCAGCACCCCGGGCGGGGGTCTCGGCTATGGCTACACCTTC
>TRBV5-5|-|TRBD1|TRBJ1-2
CASRPGTGGMAGYTF
TGTGCCAGCAGGCCCGGGACAGGGGGCATGGCGGGCTACACCTTC
>TRBV9|-|-|TRBJ2-4
CASSHNADSLSQNIQYF
TGTGCCAGCAGCCACAACGCGGACAGCCTTAGTCAAAACATTCAGTACTTC
>TRBV5-1|-|TRBD2|TRBJ2-7
CASSLVVTSGSYEQYF
TGCGCCAGCAGCTTGGTTGTGACTAGCGGGTCCTACGAGCAGTACTTC
>TRBV27|-|TRBD2|TRBJ2-7
CASSLAGGPYEQYF
TGTGCCAGCAGTTTAGCGGGGGGACCCTACGAGCAGTACTTC
>TRBV9|-|TRBD1|TRBJ1-1
CASSAWGTGGTEAFF
TGTGCCAGCAGCGCGTGGGGGACAGGGGGCACTGAAGCTTTCTTT
>TRBV19|-|TRBD1|TRBJ1-3
CASFDRGSGNTIYF
TGTGCCAGTTTCGACAGGGGATCTGGAAACACCATATATTTT
>TRBV7-2|few|-|TRBJ1-4
CASSPYRSNEKLFF
TGTGCCAGCAGCCCCTACAGAAGTAATGAAAAACTGTTTTTT
>TRBV3-1/TRBV3-2|-|TRBD1|TRBJ1-4
CASSQALSGTGNEKLFF
TGTGCCAGCAGCCAAGCCCTTTCCGGGACAGGGAATGAAAAACTGTTTTTT
>TRBV5-1|-|TRBD1|TRBJ2-7
CASSLAGTGTSEQYF
TGCGCCAGCAGCTTGGCCGGGACAGGGACTTCCGAGCAGTACTTC
>TRBV25-1|-|TRBD1|TRBJ2-3
CASSPGGTQYF
TGTGCCAGCAGTCCAGGGGGCACGCAGTATTTT
>TRBV30|-|TRBD1|TRBJ1-2
CAWSPGTVSSRGYTF
TGTGCCTGGAGTCCCGGGACAGTCAGTTCGAGGGGCTACACCTTC
>TRBV7-9|-|TRBD1|TRBJ1-3
CASRRGQGSTGNTIYF
TGTGCCAGCAGACGTGGACAGGGAAGCACTGGAAACACCATATATTTT
>TRBV4-2|few|TRBD2|TRBJ2-7
CASSQSTSGGQYEQYF
TGTGCCAGCAGCCAATCCACTAGCGGGGGCCAATACGAGCAGTACTTC
>TRBV12-5|-|TRBD2|TRBJ2-7
CASGSSGGLTYEQYF
TGTGCTAGTGGTTCGTCGGGGGGGCTTACTTACGAGCAGTACTTC
>TRBV7-6|-|TRBD1|TRBJ2-1
CASSPSGTGMLNEQFF
TGTGCCAGCAGCCCCTCCGGGACAGGGATGCTCAATGAGCAGTTCTTC
>TRBV6-5|-|-|TRBJ1-2
CASSAQQGKGYGYTF
TGTGCCAGCAGCGCCCAACAGGGAAAGGGGTATGGCTACACCTTC
>TRBV9|once|TRBD1|TRBJ1-2
CASSVAGGEGYTF
TGTGCCAGCAGCGTAGCAGGGGGCGAAGGCTACACCTTC
>TRBV5-6|-|-|TRBJ1-1
CASSGSGGNTEAFF
TGTGCCAGCAGCGGGAGCGGCGGGAACACTGAAGCTTTCTTT
>TRBV7-6|-|TRBD1|TRBJ1-5
CASSLGQGHQPQHF
TGTGCCAGCAGCTTAGGACAGGGACATCAGCCCCAGCATTTT
>TRBV14|few|-|TRBJ1-2
CASSQVPGYGYTF
TGTGCCAGCAGCCAAGTCCCAGGCTATGGCTACACCTTC
>TRBV27|once|TRBD2|TRBJ2-1
CASSLERDYVNEQFF
TGTGCCAGCAGTTTAGAGAGGGACTACGTCAATGAGCAGTTCTTC
>TRBV30|-|-|TRBJ1-2
CAWSVRGSPNYTF
TGTGCCTGGAGTGTACGAGGCAGCCCCAACTACACCTTC
>TRBV4-1|-|-|TRBJ1-5
CASSQAEGGYQPQHF
TGCGCCAGCAGCCAAGCGGAAGGGGGTTATCAGCCCCAGCATTTT
>TRBV5-1|-|TRBD1|TRBJ2-1
CASSLGTGGNEQFF
TGCGCCAGCAGCCTCGGGACAGGGGGCAATGAGCAGTTCTTC
>TRBV5-1|-|-|TRBJ1-1
CASSFGQYNTEAFF
TGCGCCAGCAGCTTCGGACAGTACAACACTGAAGCTTTCTTT
>TRBV24-1|-|-|TRBJ1-4
CATSVAGEKLFF
TGTGCCACCAGTGTGGCGGGGGAAAAACTGTTTTTT
>TRBV28|-|-|TRBJ1-1
CASSSRTDNTEAFF
TGTGCCAGCAGTTCGCGGACAGATAACACTGAAGCTTTCTTT
>TRBV2|-|-|TRBJ2-3
CASSEGQATSTDTQYF
TGTGCCAGCAGTGAAGGACAGGCCACTAGCACAGATACGCAGTATTTT
>TRBV10-2|-|TRBD2|TRBJ2-3
CASSSSGLAGVTSTDTQYF
TGCGCCAGCAGTTCCAGCGGCCTAGCGGGGGTAACTAGCACAGATACGCAGTATTTT
>TRBV2|-|-|TRBJ1-1
CASRPPGGWAFF
TGTGCCAGCAGACCTCCCGGGGGGTGGGCTTTCTTT
>TRBV27|-|TRBD1|TRBJ1-2
CASSNTGGWGYTF
TGTGCCAGCAGTAATACAGGGGGATGGGGCTACACCTTC